The 15 T cell receptor beta chains presented below share a single source sample, sequenced in a study of blood T cell repertoires in COVID-19. Measured with immunoSEQ multiplex PCR; TCRdb has only the in-frame clones, and not every one. This table has fewer than 350,000 clones, approximately 89% appearing once. Sample: peripheral blood. The origin of the receptors is a woman in her sixties with COVID-19, enrolled during active disease.

The chain combines TRBV3-1 (or the pseudogene TRBV3-2) with TRBJ1-1; D is possibly TRBD1 (5 bases). This CDR3 is built from 15 residues. Germline V CDR1 and CDR2: LGHDT, YNNKEL (reference sequence). V shed 1 base and J shed 5 bases, with 14 bases lying between them. CDR3 nucleotide sequence: TGTGCCAGCAGCCAAGTAACAAAGGGGATGACTGAAGCTTTCTTT. Translated: CASSQVTKGMTEAFF.

The V gene is TRBV10-3, the J gene TRBJ1-1, with TRBD1 as a possible D gene (6 bases). CDR3 length equals 13 residues. V was trimmed by 3 bases and J by 10 bases, leaving 15 bases between them. Germline assignment: CDR1 ENHRY and CDR2 SYGVKD. CDR3 sequence reads: CAISDPGEGGAFF. DNA for the CDR3: TGTGCCATCAGTGACCCAGGGGAAGGGGGAGCTTTCTTT.

V gene TRBV24-1 combines with J gene TRBJ2-3; TRBD2 aligns across 13 bases. From germline, CDR1 is KGHDR and CDR2 SFDVKD. After removal of 3 bases from V and 0 bases from J, the junction contained 2 bases not matched to a gene. The CDR3 has 17 residues. CDR3 nucleotides: TGTGCCACCAGTGATCCGACTAGCGGGGGGAGCACAGATACGCAGTATTTT. Residues: CATSDPTSGGSTDTQYF.

V gene TRBV6-5 combines with J gene TRBJ1-2, with a tentative D call TRBD1 (5 bases). The CDR3 spans 13 residues. Germline V gene lookup returns CDR1 MNHEY and CDR2 SVGAGI. The V end was cut by 7 bases, the J end by 0 bases, with 9 bases between. CDR3 amino acids: CASILTANYGYTF. The CDR3 nucleotides are TGTGCCAGCATCTTGACAGCTAACTATGGCTACACCTTC.

This sequence joins TRBV4-1 and TRBJ1-1; D is uncertain. CDR3 length equals 14 residues. Germline CDR1 is MGHRA and CDR2 is YSYEKL. V was clipped by 1 base and J by 1 base, with 7 bases between them. CDR3 bases: TGCGCCAGCAGCCAAGTTCACAGGAACACTGAAGCTTTCTTT. This codes for CASSQVHRNTEAFF.

The J gene is TRBJ2-3, the V gene TRBV28; 7 nucleotides match TRBD2. CDR3 length equals 14 residues. In germline, CDR1 is MDHEN, CDR2 SYDVKM. V shed 3 bases and J 1 base; nucleotides not matched to a gene: 1. For the CDR3, the DNA is TGTGCCAGCAGTTTCCGGGGGGGCACAGATACGCAGTATTTT. Protein sequence: CASSFRGGTDTQYF.

This chain links TRBV2 with TRBJ1-5; the D gene is possibly TRBD1 (6 bases). The germline V and J ends were trimmed by 5 bases and 1 base, with 15 bases remaining between them. Germline lookup yields CDR1 SNHLY and CDR2 FYNNEI. This CDR3 has 16 residues. CDR3 sequence (DNA): TGTGCCAGCAGTTCAACAGGGTCCGGGAGCAATCAGCCCCAGCATTTT. Translated: CASSSTGSGSNQPQHF.

The chain carries TRBV5-1 and TRBJ2-3; a weak D match, TRBD2 (5 bases). With 5 bases removed from V and 0 bases from J, the gap between germline ends came to 10 bases. The CDR3 spans 14 residues. Germline loops: CDR1 SGHRS, CDR2 YFSETQ. The CDR3 DNA sequence: TGCGCCAGCAGAACGGGGTTTAGCACAGATACGCAGTATTTT. Protein product: CASRTGFSTDTQYF.

The V and J genes are TRBV19 and TRBJ1-2; weak D call: TRBD1 (5 bases). The CDR3 covers 14 residues. Trimming removed 7 bases from V and 2 bases from J, with 14 bases in between. Looked up from germline, CDR1 is LNHDA and CDR2 is SQIVND (reference sequence). The DNA of the CDR3 is TGTGCCAGTACCGGTCGGGGGAGAAACTATGGCTACACCTTC. It yields the protein CASTGRGRNYGYTF. The whole variable domain, filled in from reference TRBV19 and TRBJ1-2, reads DGGITQSPKYLFRKEGQNVTLSCEQNLNHDAMYWYRQDPGQGLRLIYYSQIVNDFQKGDIAEGYSVSREKKESFPLTVTSAQKNPTAFYLCASTGRGRNYGYTFGSGTRLTVV.

The chain uses TRBV6-6 and TRBJ1-1, with 7 bases identical to TRBD1. The germline V gene encodes CDR1 MNHNY and CDR2 SVGAGI (reference sequence). CDR3 size: 13 residues. V shed 5 bases and J 5 bases; nucleotides not matched to a gene: 5. In DNA, the CDR3 is TGTGCCAGCAGTCGAGGGGGCGGAACTGAAGCTTTCTTT. It is translated as CASSRGGGTEAFF.

The chain joins TRBV21-1 to TRBJ2-3; the listed D gene, TRBD1, was not tested against the DNA. TRBV21-1 is annotated as a pseudogene. This CDR3 is 16 amino acids long. The CDR3 sequence is CAYPTFTGAPTDTQYF. CDR3 nucleotides: TGTGCCTACCCGACTTTTACAGGCGCCCCCACAGATACGCAGTATTTT.

The chain uses TRBV9 and TRBJ1-1; D remains unclear. Germline V gene data show CDR1 as SGDLS and CDR2 as YYNGEE. Deletions cut 3 bases from V and 5 bases from J, with 14 bases between. This CDR3 has 14 amino acids. The chain's CDR3 is CASSAQGGLTEAFF. In nucleotides, the CDR3 is TGTGCCAGCAGCGCCCAAGGAGGATTGACTGAAGCTTTCTTT.

The genes are TRBV19 and TRBJ1-5; TRBD1 is a possible D gene (5 bases). CDR1 and CDR2 from the germline V gene are LNHDA and SQIVND (reference sequence). Trimming removed 7 bases from V and 1 base from J, with 11 bases in between. This CDR3 is 14 amino acids long. CDR3 protein: CASKARTSNQPQHF. The CDR3 DNA reads as TGTGCCAGTAAAGCTCGGACAAGCAATCAGCCCCAGCATTTT. Full variable domain (remainder filled in from reference TRBV19 and TRBJ1-5): DGGITQSPKYLFRKEGQNVTLSCEQNLNHDAMYWYRQDPGQGLRLIYYSQIVNDFQKGDIAEGYSVSREKKESFPLTVTSAQKNPTAFYLCASKARTSNQPQHFGDGTRLSIL.

This clone was found once. V gene TRBV7-3 combines with J gene TRBJ1-2; D is unresolved. The CDR3 length is 13 residues. V was clipped by 4 bases and J by 7 bases, with 13 bases between them. Germline V gives CDR1 SGHTA, CDR2 FQGTGA. CDR3 protein: CASSSPGDGGYTF. The CDR3 region has the DNA TGTGCCAGCAGCTCTCCGGGAGATGGTGGCTACACCTTC.

The CDR3 region has the DNA TGTGCCAGCAGTCCTGGACAGGGGAAGAGCGGAATCTATGGCTACACCTTC. This gives the protein CASSPGQGKSGIYGYTF. V usage is TRBV28 and J usage is TRBJ1-2, with 9 bases aligning to TRBD1. In germline, CDR1 is MDHEN, CDR2 SYDVKM. The CDR3 covers 17 residues. Losses at the gene ends were 5 bases for V and 4 bases for J; bases not matched to a gene: 14.